This T cell receptor (beta chain) was sequenced in a study of blood T cells in healthy people across ages. A sample-barcoded 5' primer and a J-beta primer mix were used in a second PCR of about 6 to 11 cycles. TCRdb reanalysed the 5' RACE reads using MiXCR and keeps one entry per CDR3 protein. The sample lists 1.5 million to 2 million distinct CDR3 sequences, just under 50% occurring once. Sequenced material: blood. The TCR comes from a woman aged 40 to 50 in good health.

The CDR3 bases are TGTGCCAGCAGCCAAAGTTTCCAAGCGGGGCTAGCCAAAAACATTCAGTACTTC. The encoded protein is CASSQSFQAGLAKNIQYF. V gene TRBV4-2 combines with J gene TRBJ2-4; 7 nucleotides line up with TRBD2. Losses at the gene ends were 2 bases for V and 0 bases for J; bases not matched to a gene: 10. This CDR3 has 18 residues. Germline CDR1 reads LGHNA; CDR2 reads YNFKEQ.